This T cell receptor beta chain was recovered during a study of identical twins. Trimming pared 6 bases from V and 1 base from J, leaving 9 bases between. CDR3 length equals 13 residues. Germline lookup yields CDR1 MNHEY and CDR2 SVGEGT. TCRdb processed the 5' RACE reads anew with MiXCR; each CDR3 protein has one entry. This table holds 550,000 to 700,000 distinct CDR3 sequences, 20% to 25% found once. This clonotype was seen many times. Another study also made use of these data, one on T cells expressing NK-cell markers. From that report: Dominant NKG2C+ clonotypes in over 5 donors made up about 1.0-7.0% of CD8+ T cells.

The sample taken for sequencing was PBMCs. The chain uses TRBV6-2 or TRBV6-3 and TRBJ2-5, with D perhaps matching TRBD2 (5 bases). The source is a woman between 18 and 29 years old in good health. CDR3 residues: CASRRSGQETQYF. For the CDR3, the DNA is TGTGCCAGCAGGCGGAGCGGCCAAGAGACCCAGTACTTC.